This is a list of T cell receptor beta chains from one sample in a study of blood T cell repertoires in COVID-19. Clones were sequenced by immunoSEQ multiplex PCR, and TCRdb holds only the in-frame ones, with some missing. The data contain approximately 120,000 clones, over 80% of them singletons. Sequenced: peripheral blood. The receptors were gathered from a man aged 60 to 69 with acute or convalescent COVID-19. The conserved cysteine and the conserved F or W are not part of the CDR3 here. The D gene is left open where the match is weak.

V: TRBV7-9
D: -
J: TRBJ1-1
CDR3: ASSSTQTRLNTEAF

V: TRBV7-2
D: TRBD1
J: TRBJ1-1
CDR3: ASSVQGAAEAF

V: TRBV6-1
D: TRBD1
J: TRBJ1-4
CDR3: ASSGRPGQGYEKLF

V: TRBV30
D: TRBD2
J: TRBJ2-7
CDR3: AWSPPGLAGNEQY

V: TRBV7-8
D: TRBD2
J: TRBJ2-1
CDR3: ASSLESGSDEQF

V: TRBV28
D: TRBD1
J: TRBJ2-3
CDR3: ASFPGQRTDTQY

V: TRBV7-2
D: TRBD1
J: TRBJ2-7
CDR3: ASSPTGTGTYEQY

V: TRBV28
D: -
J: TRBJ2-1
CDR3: ASNSGWGNEQF

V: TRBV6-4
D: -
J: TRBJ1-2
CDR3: ASSDGRGSGYT

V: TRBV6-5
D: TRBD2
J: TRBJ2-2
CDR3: ASSYLQGGPGELF

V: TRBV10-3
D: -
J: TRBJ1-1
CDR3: ATLTTLNTEAF

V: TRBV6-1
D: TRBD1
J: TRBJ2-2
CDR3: ASSEPRGQGVPGELF

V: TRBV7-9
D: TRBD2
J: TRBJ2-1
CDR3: ASSSTSGGYNEQF

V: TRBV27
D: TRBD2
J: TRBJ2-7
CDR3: ASSGLAGEFREQY

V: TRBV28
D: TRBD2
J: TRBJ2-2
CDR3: ASSLGTKNTGELF

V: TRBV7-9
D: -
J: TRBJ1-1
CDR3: ASSLVEGGNTEAF

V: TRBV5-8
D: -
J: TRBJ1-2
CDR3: ASSLGRGGVTGYT

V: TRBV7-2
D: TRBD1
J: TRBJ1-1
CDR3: ASSFMQGDAF

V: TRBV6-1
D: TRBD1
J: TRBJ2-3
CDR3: ASSEGDRGADTQY

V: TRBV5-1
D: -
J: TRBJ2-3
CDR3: ASSLGFSGLTDTQY

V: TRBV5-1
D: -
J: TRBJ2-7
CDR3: ASSLDGLPYEQY

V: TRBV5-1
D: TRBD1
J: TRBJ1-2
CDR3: ASSFGQGNYGYT

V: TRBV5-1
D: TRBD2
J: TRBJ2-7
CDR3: ASSRTSRLLFYEQY

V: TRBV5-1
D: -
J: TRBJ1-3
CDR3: ASSLQGATGNTIY

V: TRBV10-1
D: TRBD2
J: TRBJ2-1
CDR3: ASNRGLAGGPSYDEQF

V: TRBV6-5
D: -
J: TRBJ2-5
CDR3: ASSYVAVSETQY

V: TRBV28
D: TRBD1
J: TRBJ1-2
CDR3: ASSEGQGANYGYT

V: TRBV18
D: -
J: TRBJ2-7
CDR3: ASSLGARSYEQY

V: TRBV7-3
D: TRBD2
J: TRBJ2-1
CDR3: ASSLPGGPGNEQF

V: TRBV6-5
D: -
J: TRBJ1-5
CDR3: ASRRGQNSNQPQH

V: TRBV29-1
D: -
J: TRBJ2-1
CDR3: SVELGAGEQF

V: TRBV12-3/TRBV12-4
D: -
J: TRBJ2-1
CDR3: ASSLIQEQF

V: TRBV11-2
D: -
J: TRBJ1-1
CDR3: ASSLAQTEAF

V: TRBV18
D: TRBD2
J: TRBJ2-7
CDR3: ASSPVLAGAYEQY

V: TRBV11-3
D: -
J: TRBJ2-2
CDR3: ASSTNRGPDTGELF

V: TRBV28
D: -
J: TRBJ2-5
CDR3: ASSYRVSETQY

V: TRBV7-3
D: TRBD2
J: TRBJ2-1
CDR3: ASSQGLAGGQEQF

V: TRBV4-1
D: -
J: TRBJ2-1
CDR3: ASSQEGTGAGKNEQF

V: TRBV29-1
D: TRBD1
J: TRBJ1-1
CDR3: SVGDRNTEAF

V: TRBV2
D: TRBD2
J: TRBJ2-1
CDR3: ASEAAGGGSYNEQF

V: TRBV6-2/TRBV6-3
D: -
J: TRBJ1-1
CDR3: ASSYRLRGSNTEAF

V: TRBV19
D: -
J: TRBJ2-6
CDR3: ASSDRTTSSGANVLT

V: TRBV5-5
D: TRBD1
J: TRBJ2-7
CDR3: ASSFRQGAYEQY

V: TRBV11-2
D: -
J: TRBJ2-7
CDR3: ASSPGGYEQY

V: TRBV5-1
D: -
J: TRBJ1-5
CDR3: ASSFVRTAYSNQPQH

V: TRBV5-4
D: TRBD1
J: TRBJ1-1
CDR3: ASSLATGGNTEAF

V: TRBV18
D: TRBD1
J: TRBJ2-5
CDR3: ASSASGQVYGKTQY

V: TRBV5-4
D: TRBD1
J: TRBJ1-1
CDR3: ASRGGQGNTEAF

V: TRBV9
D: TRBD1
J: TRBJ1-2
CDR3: ASSVGGQGLDGYT

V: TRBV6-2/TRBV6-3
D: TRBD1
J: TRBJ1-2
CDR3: ASSRRQGGFGYT

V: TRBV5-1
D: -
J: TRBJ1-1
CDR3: ASSLEGGRTEAF

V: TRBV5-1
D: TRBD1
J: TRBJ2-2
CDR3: ASSSPGTGGITGELF